This T cell receptor beta chain was recovered during a study of radiotherapy plus CTLA-4 blockade in lung cancer. Study-wide context: Disease control was seen in approximately 31% of patients, objective responses in roughly 17%.

Produced via immunoSEQ multiplex PCR; TCRdb's table is partial and in-frame only. The sample yields roughly 110,000 clones, over 65% seen once. This clone was picked up a small number of times. Antigen: not known. Focal radiation was given together with CTLA-4 blockade (ipilimumab) to patients with chemo-refractory metastatic non-small-cell lung cancer. Study results and caveats: Radiotherapy plus ipilimumab was followed by expansion in blood of tumor-derived TCR clones. It was early blood T cell clone dynamics, with interferon-beta, that reportedly best predicted response.

J was trimmed by 0 bases and V by 2 bases; bases with no gene match: 3. CDR1 MNHEY and CDR2 SMNVEV come from the germline V gene (reference sequence). The CDR3 has 15 residues. The sequence was collected from a human donor with non-small cell lung cancer that progressed on radiotherapy plus ipilimumab. Some clones in this sample may be carry-over from other donors' samples. The V gene is TRBV27, the J gene TRBJ1-2; TRBD1 matches 7 bases. The material sequenced was peripheral blood, taken from a patient treated with radiotherapy plus ipilimumab. As DNA, the CDR3 is TGTGCCAGCAGTTTAAGGGGACAGCCTAACTATGGCTACACCTTC. It translates to CASSLRGQPNYGYTF.